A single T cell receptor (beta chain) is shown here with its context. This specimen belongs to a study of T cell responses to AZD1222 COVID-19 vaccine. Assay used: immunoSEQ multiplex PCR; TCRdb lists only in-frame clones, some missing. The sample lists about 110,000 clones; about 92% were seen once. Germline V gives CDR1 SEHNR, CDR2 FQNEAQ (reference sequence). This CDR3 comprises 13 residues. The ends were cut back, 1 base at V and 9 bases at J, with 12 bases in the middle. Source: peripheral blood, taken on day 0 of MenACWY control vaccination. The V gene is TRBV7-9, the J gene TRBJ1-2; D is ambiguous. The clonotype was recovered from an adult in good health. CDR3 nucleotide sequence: TGTGCCAGCAGCTTAGATTTGGAGCCCAGCTACACCTTC. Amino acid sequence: CASSLDLEPSYTF. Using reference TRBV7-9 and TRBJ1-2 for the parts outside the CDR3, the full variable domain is DTGVSQNPRHKITKRGQNVTFRCDPISEHNRLYWYRQTLGQGPEFLTYFQNEAQLEKSRLLSDRFSAERPKGSFSTLEIQRTEQGDSAMYLCASSLDLEPSYTFGSGTRLTVV.